Below, 18 T cell receptor beta chains from the same sample are listed, as sequenced in a study of blood T cell repertoires in COVID-19. This table comes from immunoSEQ multiplex PCR, and its TCRdb copy is limited to in-frame clones, with some not included. The sample lists 200,000 or so clones; approximately 87% were seen once. The sample taken for sequencing was peripheral blood. These receptor sequences come from a woman aged 45 to 65 with acute or convalescent COVID-19.

The chain has TRBV6-2 or TRBV6-3 and TRBJ2-5; 8 positions match TRBD2. V was clipped by 5 bases and J by 5 bases; unmatched bases: 10. Germline V gene sequence: CDR1 MNHEY, CDR2 SVGEGT. The CDR3 consists of 15 residues. CDR3 residues: CASSRAGEVDETQYF. The CDR3 DNA is TGTGCCAGCAGTCGAGCGGGGGAAGTAGATGAGACCCAGTACTTC.

The chain links TRBV5-1 to TRBJ1-1, with D possibly matching TRBD1 (5 bases). V was cut by 3 bases and J by 0 bases, with 12 bases left in between. CDR1 and CDR2 (germline): SGHRS, YFSETQ. CDR3 length: 15 residues. DNA for the CDR3: TGCGCCAGCAGCTCGATACCGACAGTGAACACTGAAGCTTTCTTT. It translates to CASSSIPTVNTEAFF.

The sample holds a few counts of this clone. V is TRBV7-2 and J is TRBJ1-5; perhaps TRBD1 as D (5 bases). This CDR3 spans 15 amino acids. V was cut by 3 bases and J by 2 bases, with 11 bases left in between. Germline CDR1 reads SGHTA; CDR2 reads FQGNSA. CDR3 residues: CASSFGRGGNQPQHF. CDR3 sequence (DNA): TGTGCCAGCAGCTTTGGGAGGGGAGGCAATCAGCCCCAGCATTTT. Variable domain in full (rest from reference TRBV7-2 and TRBJ1-5): GAGVSQSPSNKVTEKGKDVELRCDPISGHTALYWYRQSLGQGLEFLIYFQGNSAPDKSGLPSDRFSAERTGGSVSTLTIQRTQQEDSAVYLCASSFGRGGNQPQHFGDGTRLSIL.

This chain connects TRBV5-1 to TRBJ1-1; 7 bases map to TRBD1. Germline V CDR1 and CDR2: SGHRS, YFSETQ. The V and J ends lost 7 bases and 6 bases, in that order; junction bases with no gene match: 9. The CDR3 loop spans 13 amino acids. CDR3 sequence: CASGGRGGAEAFF. In DNA form, the CDR3 reads TGCGCCAGCGGGGGACGAGGGGGCGCTGAAGCTTTCTTT.

This clone was recorded a few times. V is TRBV11-2 and J is TRBJ1-6; TRBD1 matches 7 bases. J lost 7 bases, V lost 2 bases, and 5 bases had no gene match. This CDR3 is built from 15 residues. Germline-derived CDR1 and CDR2 are SGHAT and FQNNGV. Here the CDR3 DNA reads TGTGCCAGCAGCTTAAGGGGGCGATTGAATTCACCCCTCCACTTT. Encoded protein: CASSLRGRLNSPLHF.

This chain uses TRBV21-1 with TRBJ1-1; the D call in the table, TRBD1, was not verified against the DNA. TRBV21-1 is labeled a pseudogene. This CDR3 is built from 13 residues. DNA of the CDR3: TGTGCCGGGGGTAGGGGGCCAAACGCTGAAGCTTTCTTT. It is translated as CAGGRGPNAEAFF.

The rearrangement uses TRBV12-3 or TRBV12-4 and TRBJ1-1; tentative D call: TRBD1 (5 bases). V was trimmed by 6 bases and J by 10 bases, leaving 15 bases between them. The length of the CDR3 is 12 residues. CDR3 nucleotides: TGTGCCAGCAGATTGGGGGGAAGGGTAGCTTTCTTT. Translation: CASRLGGRVAFF.

V is TRBV5-6 and J is TRBJ1-2; perhaps TRBD1 as D (6 bases). The CDR3 consists of 14 residues. Germline CDR1 SGHDT, CDR2 YYEEEE. V was clipped by 1 base and J by 6 bases, with 13 bases between them. The CDR3 here is CASSLQDSWHGYTF. CDR3 sequence (DNA): TGTGCCAGCAGCTTGCAGGACAGCTGGCATGGCTACACCTTC.

The genes are TRBV4-3 and TRBJ2-2; perhaps TRBD1 as D (5 bases). The V end lost 0 bases, the J end lost 0 bases, and 11 bases lay between the germline ends. Per the germline V gene, CDR1 is LGHNA and CDR2 is YSLEER. The CDR3 spans 17 residues. CDR3 nucleotide sequence: TGCGCCAGCAGCCAAGAAGGGGCCTCTTCGAACACCGGGGAGCTGTTTTTT. Its translation: CASSQEGASSNTGELFF.

CDR3 nucleotides: TGTGCCAGCAGCTTAGACGATAGAAAAGAAAAACTGTTTTTT. Translating gives CASSLDDRKEKLFF. This chain connects TRBV11-2 to TRBJ1-4; the D is unclear. Germline assignment: CDR1 SGHAT and CDR2 FQNNGV. The CDR3 contains 14 residues. The V end lost 0 bases, the J end lost 8 bases, and 10 bases lay between the germline ends.

The V call is TRBV5-4, the J call TRBJ1-6, with unresolved D. With 4 bases removed from V and 4 bases from J, the gap between germline ends came to 15 bases. CDR3 length equals 16 residues. Germline V gene lookup returns CDR1 SGHNT and CDR2 YYREEE (reference sequence). CDR3 in amino acids: CASSPGSQQYNSPLHF. CDR3 nucleotide sequence: TGTGCCAGCAGCCCCGGATCCCAACAGTATAATTCACCCCTCCACTTT.

V usage is TRBV24-1 and J usage is TRBJ1-1; TRBD1 matches 7 bases. After removal of 5 bases from V and 5 bases from J, the junction contained 7 bases not matched to a gene. The V gene's germline CDR1 is KGHDR and CDR2 SFDVKD. The CDR3 runs 14 residues. In DNA, the CDR3 is TGTGCCACCAGTGGCACCGGGACAGATACTGAAGCTTTCTTT. Translating it yields CATSGTGTDTEAFF.

The rearrangement uses TRBV7-9 and TRBJ2-3; 8 bases align to TRBD2. Germline loops: CDR1 SEHNR, CDR2 FQNEAQ (reference sequence). V gave up 5 bases and J gave up 4 bases; unmatched junction bases: 5. There are 14 residues in the CDR3. The DNA of the CDR3 is TGTGCCAGCAGCCGTCGACTAGCGTCAGATACGCAGTATTTT. Its protein product is CASSRRLASDTQYF. Filled out from reference TRBV7-9 and TRBJ2-3, the complete variable domain reads DTGVSQNPRHKITKRGQNVTFRCDPISEHNRLYWYRQTLGQGPEFLTYFQNEAQLEKSRLLSDRFSAERPKGSFSTLEIQRTEQGDSAMYLCASSRRLASDTQYFGPGTRLTVL.

The chain recombines TRBV29-1 with TRBJ2-7; D unclear. The V gene's germline CDR1 is SQVTM and CDR2 ANQGSEA. This CDR3 spans 11 amino acids. V was clipped by 6 bases and J by 5 bases, with 11 bases between them. This chain's CDR3 is CSVGEYHEQYF. CDR3 in DNA: TGCAGCGTCGGAGAGTACCACGAGCAGTACTTC.

The chain couples TRBV6-6 to TRBJ1-1; D call uncertain. Trimming shortened V by 5 bases and J by 6 bases, and 7 bases separated the two germline ends. The CDR3 length is 11 residues. Per germline, CDR1 MNHNY and CDR2 SVGAGI (reference sequence). The DNA of the CDR3 is TGTGCCAGCAGTCGCGCGGCTGAAGCTTTCTTT. Protein product: CASSRAAEAFF.

CDR3 sequence (DNA): TGTGCCTGGAGCAAAGTATTTGGAGCCACTGAAGCTTTCTTT. Amino acid sequence: CAWSKVFGATEAFF. This rearrangement joins TRBV30 to TRBJ1-1; D unclear. V was clipped by 3 bases and J by 4 bases, with 15 bases between them. CDR1 GTSNPN and CDR2 SVGIG come from the germline V gene (reference sequence). The CDR3 is made up of 14 amino acids.

Points on this clone: Germline is not matched at one junction end, which may reflect a read error. CDR3 nucleotide sequence: TGTGCCAGCAGTGAGCGGGACTCCTCTGAGGCTTTCTTT. Protein: CASSERDSSEAFF. The V gene is TRBV6-1, the J gene TRBJ1-1; a weak D match, TRBD1 (5 bases). The V gene's germline CDR1 is MNHNS and CDR2 SASEGT. The CDR3 is 13 residues long.

V usage is TRBV19 and J usage is TRBJ2-1; D might be TRBD2 (5 bases). Germline V gene lookup returns CDR1 LNHDA and CDR2 SQIVND (reference sequence). The length of the CDR3 is 14 residues. V was shortened by 3 bases and J by 7 bases, with 13 bases between the two germline ends. The CDR3 coding sequence is TGTGCCAGTAGTATCGGGGTTTTAGGGAATGAGCAGTTCTTC. It specifies CASSIGVLGNEQFF.